These 2 T cell receptor beta chains were sequenced from one sample in a study of T cell repertoires in aging, cancer and after chemotherapy. Rearranged V-D-J TRB sequences were amplified with a mixed TRB-A/B primer pool. TCRdb reanalysed the multiplex PCR reads using MiXCR and keeps one entry per CDR3 protein. The data hold roughly 6,300 distinct CDR3 sequences, with approximately 40% observed a single time. TCR beta rearrangements were amplified from peripheral blood genomic DNA. Material: blood. Receptors were obtained from a human donor in good health.

The chain links TRBV19 to TRBJ1-1; the D gene is possibly TRBD1 (5 bases). Germline V gene sequence: CDR1 LNHDA, CDR2 SQIVND (reference sequence). The V gene lost 3 bases and the J gene lost 1 base, with 9 bases spanning the gap. There are 14 residues in the CDR3. The CDR3 spells CASSIPGGNTEAFF. As DNA, the CDR3 is TGTGCCAGTAGTATCCCGGGGGGGAACACTGAAGCTTTCTTT.

This clonotype occurred a few times. The chain employs TRBV5-1 and TRBJ2-1; 8 bases are shared with TRBD1. V gave up 0 bases and J gave up 6 bases; unmatched junction bases: 8. The CDR3 is 16 amino acids. Germline assignment: CDR1 SGHRS and CDR2 YFSETQ. This CDR3 reads CASSLGAGGMGNEQFF. The DNA of the CDR3 is TGCGCCAGCAGCTTGGGAGCAGGGGGCATGGGCAATGAGCAGTTCTTC.